This entry is about one T cell receptor beta chain. Its recognized antigen is unknown. No base-level quality is on record; no much larger clone is a single base apart. The source of the sample is a study of beta chain features in type 1 diabetes (dated by TCRdb to the late 2010s). Regarding the study in general: No differences in mean age, gender distribution, total cell number or subset yield were found between patients and healthy donors. Across all samples, some 110,000,000 sorted cells were examined, and cell number per subset correlated strongly with RNA yield. The study compared TCRB repertoires of sorted circulating CD4+ T cell subsets between recently diagnosed type 1 diabetes patients and matched healthy donors. Naive and central memory subsets were obtained from all 28 donors, but regulatory and stem cell-like memory subsets were isolated from only 8 patients and 8 healthy donors. Here is what the overall study found, with its caveats: Shorter templates might have been favored by PCR, but patient and control samples were amplified and corrected together, so both groups would have been affected equally by any skew. In all four CD4+ subsets, TCRB CDR3 length was moderately but significantly shorter in type 1 diabetes patients. The naive, central memory and regulatory TCRB repertoires appeared to resemble one another more closely among patients than among healthy donors. Because the HLA sub-analyses included only small numbers of individuals, any influence of HLA type on TCRB rearrangement was left unresolved. Because cDNA rather than genomic DNA was sequenced, highly expressing activated cells could have been over-represented, although no difference in activation and CD3 levels was found between groups. Patients with type 1 diabetes made fewer insertions and deleted more nucleotides at VDJ recombination sites, implying thymic rearrangement abnormalities.

Each donor gave one peripheral blood draw, roughly 110 mL on average, collected into heparinised tubes. A BD FACSAria II and a panel including CD45RO, CCR7, CD25, CD127, CD95 and CD27 were used to sort naive, central memory, regulatory and stem cell-like memory CD4+ T cells. All sorted populations exceeded 98% purity. PBMCs were isolated right away by Lymphoprep density gradient centrifugation and were stained directly, without culture. So that batch effects would be minimized, each experiment stained and sorted samples in pairs, pairing one healthy donor with one patient. The High Capacity cDNA Reverse Transcription Kit was used to reverse transcribe all of the isolated RNA, meaning that expressed TCRB transcripts were what got sequenced. Deep immunoSEQ sequencing was performed on naive, central memory and regulatory T cell samples, with an average of around 3.4 million total reads per sample. After sorted cells were lysed in RLT buffer, RNA was extracted with DNase-treated RNeasy Micro or Mini kits, with the choice depending on cell number. Each cell subset was processed on its own to prevent cross-contamination, while patient and healthy donor samples were processed together. The immunoSEQ multiplex PCR was used to amplify TCRB sequences from cDNA, yielding 87-bp fragments that span the CDR3 region. Sequencing of the amplicons was performed on the Illumina HiSeq platform. The original pipeline was this. Synthetic template baselines were used to correct PCR bias computationally, reads within Hamming distance 2 were collapsed together, and singletons that could not be merged were discarded. By aligning reads against IMGT, V, D and J genes, CDR3 length, and insertions or deletions at six rearrangement sites were assigned. Clonotype counts were normalized to sorted cell number within each subset before computing true diversity and Gini coefficients with the tcR R package. The overlap coefficient, calculated on TCRB nucleotide sequences, was used to measure repertoire sharing. As a proxy for the pre-selection repertoire, out-of-frame TCRB sequences from naive cells were analyzed. TCRdb carries this immuneACCESS record with in-frame sequences only. Its versions omit some clonotypes, under half of them owing to an unresolved V gene in the studies checked, with the rest unexplained. The DNA was the basis for D and trimming; V, J and clone size are from that table. For this sample the table gives about 360,000 clones, of which around an eighth were detected only once. The biggest ten clones account for around 0.02% of the sample.

The CDR3 sequence holds 17 residues, the cysteine and phenylalanine included. The only DNA kept is the CDR3, 51 bases in frame from the first base. Looking up the germline V gene yields CDR1 SGHRS and CDR2 YFSETQ. For this chain, trimming is 2 bases at the V end and 0 bases at the J end, and the number of junction bases without a gene match is 7. Sequencing used naive CD4+ T cells from blood. The label giving this sample's cell subset or site can be read as: true naive CD4+ T cells. The sequence derives from a man aged 18 to 29 in good health. The rearrangement combines TRBV5-1 with TRBJ2-1; TRBD1 lines up with 8 middle nucleotides. CDR3 reads: CASSFLRDRSSYNEQFF. The nucleotide sequence reads TGCGCCAGCAGCTTTCTTCGGGACAGGAGCTCCTACAATGAGCAGTTCTTC.